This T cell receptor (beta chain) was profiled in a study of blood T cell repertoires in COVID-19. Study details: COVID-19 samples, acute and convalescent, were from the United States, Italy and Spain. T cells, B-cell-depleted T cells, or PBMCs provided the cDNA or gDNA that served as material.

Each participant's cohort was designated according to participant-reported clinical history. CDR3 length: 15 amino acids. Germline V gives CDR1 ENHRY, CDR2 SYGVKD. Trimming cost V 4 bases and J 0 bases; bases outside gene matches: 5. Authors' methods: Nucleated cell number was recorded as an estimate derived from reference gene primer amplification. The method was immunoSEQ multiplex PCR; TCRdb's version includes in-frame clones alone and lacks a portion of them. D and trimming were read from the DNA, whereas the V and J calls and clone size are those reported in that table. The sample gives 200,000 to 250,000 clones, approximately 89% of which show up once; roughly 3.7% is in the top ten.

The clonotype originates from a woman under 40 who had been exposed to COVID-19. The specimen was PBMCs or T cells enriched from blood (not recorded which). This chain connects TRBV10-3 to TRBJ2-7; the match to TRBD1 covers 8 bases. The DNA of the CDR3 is TGTGCCATCAGTGCGGACAGGGCAAGCTCCTACGAGCAGTACTTC. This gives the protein CAISADRASSYEQYF.